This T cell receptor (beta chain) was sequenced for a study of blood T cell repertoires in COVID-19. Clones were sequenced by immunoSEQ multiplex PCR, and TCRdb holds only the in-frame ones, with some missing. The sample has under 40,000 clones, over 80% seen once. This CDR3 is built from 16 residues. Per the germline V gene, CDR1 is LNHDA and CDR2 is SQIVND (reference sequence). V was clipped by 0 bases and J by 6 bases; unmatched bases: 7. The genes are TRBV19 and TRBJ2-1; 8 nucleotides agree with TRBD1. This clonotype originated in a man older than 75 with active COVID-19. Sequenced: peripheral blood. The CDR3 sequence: CASSIDRTGGGNEQFF. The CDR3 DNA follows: TGTGCCAGTAGTATAGATCGAACAGGGGGTGGCAATGAGCAGTTCTTC.